Included here is one T cell receptor (beta chain) sequence, with context. Generated by immunoSEQ multiplex PCR, the TCRdb table keeps only in-frame clones and is missing some. In the table there are fewer than 25,000 clones, roughly 73% of which are singletons. Losses at the gene ends were 2 bases for V and 1 base for J; bases not matched to a gene: 13. CDR1 and CDR2 (germline): LGHNT, FRNRAP. The CDR3 totals 20 residues. The data belong to a study of PD-1 blockade in classical Hodgkin lymphoma. In every patient, relapse followed autologous stem cell transplantation, while exposure to brentuximab vedotin differed.

Source: peripheral blood mononuclear cells (PBMCs), taken before the second cycle of nivolumab. The genes are TRBV12-5 and TRBJ2-7; 14 bases are a match to TRBD2. The receptor comes from a human donor with classical Hodgkin lymphoma. The CDR3 DNA sequence: TGTGCTAGTGGTTTGCGCCTGGGGACTAGCGGGAGTTTTAGGTCCTACGAGCAGTACTTC. Translation: CASGLRLGTSGSFRSYEQYF.